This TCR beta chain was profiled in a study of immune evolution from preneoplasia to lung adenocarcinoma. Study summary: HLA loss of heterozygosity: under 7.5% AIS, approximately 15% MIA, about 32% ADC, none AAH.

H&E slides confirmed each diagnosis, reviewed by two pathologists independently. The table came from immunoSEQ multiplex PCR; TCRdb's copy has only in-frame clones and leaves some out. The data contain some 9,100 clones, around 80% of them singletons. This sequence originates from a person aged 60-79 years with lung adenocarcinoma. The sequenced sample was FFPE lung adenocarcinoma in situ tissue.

In DNA form, the CDR3 reads TGTGCCAGCAGCTTCGGTTCCAAAGAGACCCAGTACTTC. The encoded protein is CASSFGSKETQYF. This rearrangement joins TRBV11-2 to TRBJ2-5, with D hard to call. CDR1 SGHAT and CDR2 FQNNGV come from the germline V gene. With 3 bases removed from V and 3 bases from J, the gap between germline ends came to 8 bases. The CDR3 contains 13 residues.